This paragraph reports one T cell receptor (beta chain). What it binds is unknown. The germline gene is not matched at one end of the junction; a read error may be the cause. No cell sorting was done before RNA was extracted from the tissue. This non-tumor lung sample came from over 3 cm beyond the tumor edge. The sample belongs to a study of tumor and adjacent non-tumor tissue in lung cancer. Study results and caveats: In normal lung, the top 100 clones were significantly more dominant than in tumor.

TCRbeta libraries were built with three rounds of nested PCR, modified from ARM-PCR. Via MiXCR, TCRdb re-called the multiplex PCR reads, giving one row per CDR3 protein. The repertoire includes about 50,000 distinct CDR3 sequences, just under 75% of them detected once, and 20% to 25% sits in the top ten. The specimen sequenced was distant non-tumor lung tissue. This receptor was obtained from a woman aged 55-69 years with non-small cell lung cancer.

The CDR3 DNA is TGTGCCAGCTCGAAAGACAGGGGTGGATCACCCCTCCACTTT. It specifies CASSKDRGGSPLHF. The chain couples TRBV10-1 to TRBJ1-6; TRBD1 matches at 8 bases. The CDR3 is 14 amino acids. Germline lookup yields CDR1 WNHNN and CDR2 SYGVQD (reference sequence).